This passage covers 4 T cell receptor beta chains from one sample sequenced in a study of blood T cells in healthy people across ages. With a J-beta primer mix and a sample-barcoded 5' primer, a second PCR ran about 6 to 11 cycles. TCRdb called the 5' RACE reads again in MiXCR, with one record for every CDR3 protein. The sample holds 650,000 to 800,000 distinct CDR3 sequences, under 45% seen once. The sample was blood. Receptor source: a man aged 60 to 75 in good health.

This clonotype was counted between two and nine times. The gene calls are TRBV12-3 or TRBV12-4 and TRBJ2-7, with TRBD2 matching 14 bases. J lost 3 bases, V lost 6 bases, and 7 bases had no gene match. CDR3 size: 16 residues. The CDR3 region is CASSPGLAGGLYEQYF. The CDR3 DNA is TGTGCCAGCAGCCCAGGACTAGCGGGGGGACTCTACGAGCAGTACTTC.

The chain carries TRBV20-1 and TRBJ2-5; perhaps TRBD2 as D (5 bases). V dropped 3 bases and J dropped 2 bases, with 10 bases sitting between them. The CDR3 is 13 amino acids. Germline CDR1 is DFQATT and CDR2 is SNEGSKA (reference sequence). The CDR3 DNA follows: TGCAGTGCTAGTGCCGGGAATCAAGAGACCCAGTACTTC. This gives the protein CSASAGNQETQYF.

This clonotype was picked up one time. The germline gene is not matched at one end of the junction; a read error may be the cause. The chain couples TRBV4-3 to TRBJ1-1; D unresolved. The CDR3 spans 15 residues. The germline gives CDR1 LGHNA, CDR2 YSLEER. CDR3 nucleotide sequence: TGCGCCAGCAACCAAGGTAGCTCAGTGAACACTGAAGCTTTCTTT. Translation: CASNQGSSVNTEAFF.

The V and J genes are TRBV2 and TRBJ2-7; D is possibly TRBD1 (6 bases). Trimming removed 3 bases at V and 0 bases at J, with 12 bases between. CDR3 length: 15 residues. In germline, CDR1 is SNHLY, CDR2 FYNNEI. CDR3 sequence (DNA): TGTGCCAGCAGTGAGGAAGGACAGTACTCCTACGAGCAGTACTTC. Its translation is CASSEEGQYSYEQYF. The entire variable domain, with the rest obtained from reference TRBV2 and TRBJ2-7, is as follows: EPEVTQTPSHQVTQMGQEVILRCVPISNHLYFYWYRQILGQKVEFLVSFYNNEISEKSEIFDDQFSVERPDGSNFTLKIRSTKLEDSAMYFCASSEEGQYSYEQYFGPGTRLTVT.